The clone carrying this TCR beta chain has a handful of counts. The data were obtained in a study of coeliac disease. Sequenced by immunoSEQ multiplex PCR; TCRdb stores in-frame clones only, minus some. The data show over 2,000 clones, 70% to 75% seen once. CDR1 LNHNV and CDR2 YYDKDF come from the germline V gene (reference sequence). The CDR3 contains 15 residues. V was cut by 4 bases and J by 3 bases, with 16 bases left in between. Sequencing input: lymphocytes from the gut lamina propria. The chain recombines TRBV15 with TRBJ2-7; tentatively, D is TRBD1 (7 bases). This TCR derives from a human donor without celiac disease. This CDR3 reads CATSTRGTESYEQYF. For the CDR3, the DNA is TGTGCCACCAGCACCCGGGGGACAGAGAGCTACGAGCAGTACTTC.